This T cell receptor beta chain was obtained from a study of blood T cell repertoires in COVID-19. This CDR3 has 17 residues. Trimming at V came to 3 bases and at J to 4 bases, leaving 9 bases not matched to a gene. Germline CDR1 is MNHEY and CDR2 is SMNVEV (reference sequence). Measured with immunoSEQ multiplex PCR; TCRdb has only the in-frame clones, and not every one. The sample holds fewer than 250,000 clones, 80% to 90% seen once. This chain uses TRBV27 with TRBJ2-2, with 9 positions matching TRBD2. This TCR derives from a man aged 30-40 years with COVID-19, enrolled during active disease. Specimen: peripheral blood. The CDR3 DNA follows: TGTGCCAGCAGTTTGGGGTGGGGGCGGGAGGGCACCGGGGAGCTGTTTTTT. Amino acids: CASSLGWGREGTGELFF.